Listed below are T cell receptor beta chains from one sample, sequenced in a study of preoperative IRX-2 immunotherapy in early breast cancer. The method was immunoSEQ multiplex PCR; TCRdb's version includes in-frame clones alone and lacks a portion of them. Among roughly 43,000 clones listed, approximately 94% were seen once. The sample consisted of tumor tissue, taken after IRX-2 immunotherapy. These receptors originate from a human donor with breast cancer. CDR3s include the opening cysteine and the closing phenylalanine or tryptophan. D genes are given only for firm matches. Clone size is given for some rows only: seen once, a few or many times, or a class if the clone is expanded.

d_call: TRBD2; clone_size: -; v_call: TRBV11-2; j_call: TRBJ2-5; cdr3_aa: CASSLTSGQETQYF; cdr3_nt: TGTGCCAGCAGCCTTACTAGCGGCCAAGAGACCCAGTACTTC
d_call: -; clone_size: -; v_call: TRBV29-1; j_call: TRBJ1-1; cdr3_aa: CSVEGAVEAFF; cdr3_nt: TGCAGCGTTGAAGGCGCCGTGGAAGCTTTCTTT
d_call: -; clone_size: -; v_call: TRBV18; j_call: TRBJ2-7; cdr3_aa: CASSPPFPNPPYEQYF; cdr3_nt: TGTGCCAGCTCACCACCGTTCCCGAACCCCCCTTACGAGCAGTACTTC
d_call: -; clone_size: -; v_call: TRBV5-1; j_call: TRBJ1-5; cdr3_aa: CASSPAGSNQPQHF; cdr3_nt: TGCGCCAGCAGCCCGGCGGGTAGCAATCAGCCCCAGCATTTT
d_call: TRBD2; clone_size: -; v_call: TRBV27; j_call: TRBJ2-2; cdr3_aa: CASSLLSSGSTGELFF; cdr3_nt: TGTGCCAGCAGTTTATTATCTAGCGGGAGCACCGGGGAGCTGTTTTTT
d_call: -; clone_size: -; v_call: TRBV11-3; j_call: TRBJ1-1; cdr3_aa: CASSHRRGHQDTEAFF; cdr3_nt: TGTGCCAGCAGCCACCGGCGAGGACACCAGGACACTGAAGCTTTCTTT
d_call: -; clone_size: -; v_call: TRBV9; j_call: TRBJ1-1; cdr3_aa: CASSVLVGGYTEAFF; cdr3_nt: TGTGCCAGCAGCGTACTTGTGGGTGGGTACACTGAAGCTTTCTTT
d_call: -; clone_size: -; v_call: TRBV2; j_call: TRBJ2-4; cdr3_aa: CASSAGDQNIQYF; cdr3_nt: TGTGCCAGCAGTGCTGGGGACCAAAACATTCAGTACTTC
d_call: -; clone_size: -; v_call: TRBV7-2; j_call: TRBJ2-5; cdr3_aa: CASSPLGGQETQYF; cdr3_nt: TGTGCCAGCAGCCCCCTAGGGGGACAAGAGACCCAGTACTTC
d_call: -; clone_size: -; v_call: TRBV7-2; j_call: TRBJ1-2; cdr3_aa: CASSPTRGSGYTF; cdr3_nt: TGTGCCAGCAGCCCAACTCGGGGCAGTGGCTACACCTTC
d_call: -; clone_size: -; v_call: TRBV2; j_call: TRBJ1-3; cdr3_aa: CASKLQGPGNTIYF; cdr3_nt: TGTGCCAGCAAACTACAGGGACCTGGAAACACCATATATTTT
d_call: TRBD1; clone_size: -; v_call: TRBV18; j_call: TRBJ2-5; cdr3_aa: CASSRGQHPQETQYF; cdr3_nt: TGTGCCAGCTCACGGGGACAGCACCCCCAAGAGACCCAGTACTTC
d_call: TRBD1; clone_size: -; v_call: TRBV28; j_call: TRBJ2-2; cdr3_aa: CASSGDRGRLGELFF; cdr3_nt: TGTGCCAGCAGTGGGGACAGGGGGCGTCTCGGGGAGCTGTTTTTT
d_call: TRBD2; clone_size: -; v_call: TRBV18; j_call: TRBJ2-2; cdr3_aa: CASSRTSGGQDPQRELFF; cdr3_nt: TGTGCCAGCTCACGGACTAGCGGGGGCCAGGATCCACAAAGGGAGCTGTTTTTT
d_call: -; clone_size: -; v_call: TRBV4-1; j_call: TRBJ1-2; cdr3_aa: CASSPRTDSTYGYTF; cdr3_nt: TGCGCCAGCAGCCCCAGGACAGATTCTACCTATGGCTACACCTTC
d_call: TRBD1; clone_size: -; v_call: TRBV30; j_call: TRBJ1-5; cdr3_aa: CACTGTGDQPQHF; cdr3_nt: TGTGCCTGTACCGGGACAGGTGATCAGCCCCAGCATTTT
d_call: TRBD2; clone_size: -; v_call: TRBV19; j_call: TRBJ2-3; cdr3_aa: CASSPWTSATDTQYF; cdr3_nt: TGTGCCAGTAGTCCCTGGACTAGCGCAACAGATACGCAGTATTTT
d_call: -; clone_size: -; v_call: TRBV5-1; j_call: TRBJ2-2; cdr3_aa: CASSLSNRVYGGELFF; cdr3_nt: TGCGCCAGCAGCTTGAGTAACAGGGTATATGGCGGGGAGCTGTTTTTT
d_call: -; clone_size: once; v_call: TRBV6-6; j_call: TRBJ2-7; cdr3_aa: CASSYSLQAPSYEQYF; cdr3_nt: TGTGCCAGCAGTTACTCGCTGCAGGCCCCCTCCTACGAGCAGTACTTC
d_call: TRBD2; clone_size: -; v_call: TRBV18; j_call: TRBJ2-3; cdr3_aa: CASSPTDPISGRTDTQYF; cdr3_nt: TGTGCCAGCTCACCAACCGATCCAATTAGCGGGAGAACGGATACGCAGTATTTT
d_call: TRBD1; clone_size: -; v_call: TRBV5-1; j_call: TRBJ2-2; cdr3_aa: CASRTGPGTGELFF; cdr3_nt: TGCGCCAGCAGGACAGGGCCGGGGACCGGGGAGCTGTTTTTT
d_call: -; clone_size: -; v_call: TRBV9; j_call: TRBJ1-3; cdr3_aa: CASSVEGSLIYF; cdr3_nt: TGTGCCAGCAGCGTAGAAGGAAGTCTAATATATTTT
d_call: -; clone_size: -; v_call: TRBV7-9; j_call: TRBJ2-7; cdr3_aa: CASSLGGETYEQYF; cdr3_nt: TGTGCCAGCAGCTTAGGGGGGGAAACTTACGAGCAGTACTTC
d_call: TRBD1; clone_size: -; v_call: TRBV28; j_call: TRBJ1-4; cdr3_aa: CASSLFSGSGGPEKLFF; cdr3_nt: TGTGCCAGCAGTTTATTCTCCGGGTCAGGGGGACCTGAAAAACTGTTTTTT
d_call: TRBD1; clone_size: -; v_call: TRBV28; j_call: TRBJ2-2; cdr3_aa: CASRIPQGASGELFF; cdr3_nt: TGTGCCAGCAGAATCCCACAGGGGGCGAGCGGGGAGCTGTTTTTT
d_call: -; clone_size: once; v_call: TRBV9; j_call: TRBJ1-6; cdr3_aa: CASSVGDSYSPLHF; cdr3_nt: TGTGCCAGCAGCGTAGGTGACAGTTATTCACCCCTCCACTTT